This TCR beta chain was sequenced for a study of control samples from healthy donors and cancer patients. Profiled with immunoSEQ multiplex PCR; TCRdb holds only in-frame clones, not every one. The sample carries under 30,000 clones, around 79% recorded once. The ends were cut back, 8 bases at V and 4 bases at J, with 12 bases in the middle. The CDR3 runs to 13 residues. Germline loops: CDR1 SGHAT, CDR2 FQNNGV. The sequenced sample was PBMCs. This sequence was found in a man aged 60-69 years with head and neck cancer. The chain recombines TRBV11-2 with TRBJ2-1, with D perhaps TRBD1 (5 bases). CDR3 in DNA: TGTGCCAGCGGTGGATCAGGGTACAATGAGCAGTTCTTC. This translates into CASGGSGYNEQFF.